A selection of T cell receptor beta chains follows, all from one sample in a study of control samples from healthy donors and cancer patients. Method: immunoSEQ multiplex PCR; TCRdb's copy keeps in-frame clones and lacks some. The sample holds over 150,000 clones, 94% seen once. Source material: blood. The source is a woman between 18 and 29 years old in good health. The CDR3 runs from the conserved cysteine through the conserved F or W. The D gene is left open where the match is weak.

V: TRBV3-1/TRBV3-2
D: .
length: 14
J: TRBJ1-5
CDR3: CASSQGSSNQPQHF

V: TRBV5-4
D: .
length: 15
J: TRBJ2-2
CDR3: CASSGRDKYTGELFF

V: TRBV19
D: .
length: 15
J: TRBJ1-4
CDR3: CASSAGHATNEKLFF

V: TRBV9
D: .
length: 17
J: TRBJ2-1
CDR3: CASSVGSRPSSYNEQFF

V: TRBV24-1
D: .
length: 13
J: TRBJ2-2
CDR3: CATARGITGELFF

V: TRBV5-5
D: TRBD1
length: 12
J: TRBJ1-2
CDR3: CASSVTGEGYTF

V: TRBV28
D: .
length: 14
J: TRBJ2-1
CDR3: CASSFLDTDNEQFF

V: TRBV12-3/TRBV12-4
D: .
length: 12
J: TRBJ2-3
CDR3: CASSLRTDTQYF

V: TRBV6-5
D: .
length: 15
J: TRBJ1-3
CDR3: CASSRGAYSGNTIYF

V: TRBV7-8
D: TRBD1
length: 16
J: TRBJ2-2
CDR3: CASSWRTGGLPGELFF

V: TRBV5-1
D: .
length: 16
J: TRBJ1-4
CDR3: CASSLVGQTTNEKLFF

V: TRBV10-3
D: TRBD1
length: 14
J: TRBJ1-3
CDR3: CAIGQVNSGNTIYF

V: TRBV20-1
D: .
length: 11
J: TRBJ2-3
CDR3: CSATPTDTQYF

V: TRBV3-1/TRBV3-2
D: .
length: 13
J: TRBJ2-5
CDR3: CASSQVAEETQYF

V: TRBV10-1
D: .
length: 13
J: TRBJ1-6
CDR3: CASSAQGDSPLHF

V: TRBV7-9
D: .
length: 14
J: TRBJ2-7
CDR3: CASSFLARAYEQYF

V: TRBV7-9
D: .
length: 13
J: TRBJ1-2
CDR3: CASSLGRNYGYTF

V: TRBV19
D: TRBD2
length: 16
J: TRBJ2-7
CDR3: CASSTTGGGKPYEQYF

V: TRBV10-3
D: .
length: 13
J: TRBJ1-2
CDR3: CAISDENAYGYTF

V: TRBV6-1
D: .
length: 19
J: TRBJ1-6
CDR3: CASSEVFSGRTAVNSPLHF

V: TRBV7-2
D: .
length: 14
J: TRBJ2-3
CDR3: CASSPGLFTDTQYF

V: TRBV3-1/TRBV3-2
D: TRBD1
length: 17
J: TRBJ2-5
CDR3: CASSQGIRTGAGETQYF

V: TRBV7-2
D: TRBD2
length: 13
J: TRBJ2-7
CDR3: CASSPGLVDEQYF

V: TRBV6-2/TRBV6-3
D: .
length: 17
J: TRBJ1-1
CDR3: CASSWGGAGALNTEAFF

V: TRBV6-5
D: .
length: 12
J: TRBJ1-1
CDR3: CAGRTLNTEAFF

V: TRBV7-2
D: .
length: 14
J: TRBJ2-5
CDR3: CASSPTRQGETQYF

V: TRBV19
D: .
length: 13
J: TRBJ1-1
CDR3: CASWGLWGTEAFF

V: TRBV28
D: .
length: 14
J: TRBJ1-4
CDR3: CASSLMGVNEKLFF

V: TRBV5-5
D: .
length: 15
J: TRBJ1-2
CDR3: CASRPTGGNWYGYTF

V: TRBV19
D: .
length: 14
J: TRBJ2-7
CDR3: CASSSPTSSYEQYF

V: TRBV7-2
D: .
length: 16
J: TRBJ1-3
CDR3: CASRDLQRTLGNTIYF

V: TRBV29-1
D: TRBD1
length: 13
J: TRBJ1-1
CDR3: CSVERQGSAEAFF

V: TRBV18
D: TRBD1
length: 15
J: TRBJ1-1
CDR3: CASSPQPGQGTEAFF

V: TRBV7-8
D: .
length: 15
J: TRBJ2-3
CDR3: CASSLDGDRSGTQYF

V: TRBV6-6
D: TRBD1
length: 18
J: TRBJ1-5
CDR3: CASSQRDRGSLSNQPQHF

V: TRBV7-9
D: .
length: 13
J: TRBJ1-1
CDR3: CASSFGVDPEAFF

V: TRBV6-5
D: .
length: 15
J: TRBJ1-1
CDR3: CASSYARLVNTEAFF

V: TRBV12-5
D: .
length: 13
J: TRBJ1-2
CDR3: CASGLTRATGYTF

V: TRBV7-2
D: TRBD2
length: 15
J: TRBJ2-2
CDR3: CASSPGLGSTGELFF

V: TRBV7-9
D: TRBD1
length: 18
J: TRBJ2-6
CDR3: CASSSPSFGTAGANVLTF

V: TRBV20-1
D: .
length: 16
J: TRBJ1-5
CDR3: CSASQAASIGNQPQHF

V: TRBV7-2
D: TRBD2
length: 15
J: TRBJ2-7
CDR3: CASSLRGSGSPEQYF

V: TRBV20-1
D: .
length: 11
J: TRBJ1-2
CDR3: CSAQITIGYTF

V: TRBV6-2/TRBV6-3
D: .
length: 14
J: TRBJ1-2
CDR3: CASSYWTERVSYTF

V: TRBV7-2
D: .
length: 12
J: TRBJ1-4
CDR3: CASSSSPGKLFF

V: TRBV11-3
D: .
length: 13
J: TRBJ2-1
CDR3: CASAAGPYNEQFF

V: TRBV28
D: TRBD1
length: 14
J: TRBJ2-3
CDR3: CASSPGTGRDTQYF

V: TRBV11-2
D: .
length: 15
J: TRBJ1-3
CDR3: CASSYSLYSGNTIYF

V: TRBV6-2/TRBV6-3
D: .
length: 12
J: TRBJ1-2
CDR3: CASSLEFDGYTF

V: TRBV11-2
D: TRBD1
length: 15
J: TRBJ1-6
CDR3: CASSLGTGVDSPLHF

V: TRBV6-1
D: TRBD1
length: 15
J: TRBJ1-6
CDR3: CASSEATGAYSPLHF

V: TRBV11-3
D: TRBD2
length: 17
J: TRBJ2-3
CDR3: CASSLRLAGRGTDTQYF

V: TRBV28
D: .
length: 13
J: TRBJ2-2
CDR3: CAHKQGFTGELFF

V: TRBV28
D: .
length: 13
J: TRBJ1-5
CDR3: CASSLEVPRPQHF

V: TRBV6-2/TRBV6-3
D: .
length: 15
J: TRBJ2-3
CDR3: CASSDQGRGTDTQYF

V: TRBV11-2
D: .
length: 12
J: TRBJ2-3
CDR3: CASSHGGDTQYF

V: TRBV10-3
D: TRBD1
length: 16
J: TRBJ1-2
CDR3: CAISGGQGRQMGGYTF

V: TRBV7-2
D: .
length: 13
J: TRBJ1-5
CDR3: CASSTSTRQPQHF

V: TRBV5-5
D: .
length: 11
J: TRBJ2-2
CDR3: CASSYTGELFF

V: TRBV29-1
D: TRBD1
length: 12
J: TRBJ2-5
CDR3: CSGRQGQETQYF